This TCR beta chain was identified in a study of beta chain features in type 1 diabetes. Sorting produced populations that all topped 98% purity. This clone was seen many times. Its antigen is unidentified. Investigators reverse transcribed all isolated RNA, so they sequenced expressed TCRB transcripts. The assay was immunoSEQ multiplex PCR, and TCRdb's table has in-frame clones only and misses some. The sample contains more than 300,000 clones, under 8.5% of which appear only once. Regarding the study as a whole: TCRB repertoires of naive, central memory and Treg cells appeared more similar among patients than among healthy donors.

The CDR3 spans 14 residues. J lost 4 bases, V lost 5 bases, and 0 bases had no gene match. The V gene's germline CDR1 is SGHRS and CDR2 YFSETQ. The sequenced sample consisted of central memory CD4+ T cells from blood. This TCR derives from a woman aged 18-35 years in good health. The chain is built from TRBV5-1 and TRBJ2-1; the match to TRBD2 covers 13 bases. CDR3 bases: TGCGCCAGCAGGGGACTAGCGGGGTACAATGAGCAGTTCTTC. This codes for CASRGLAGYNEQFF.